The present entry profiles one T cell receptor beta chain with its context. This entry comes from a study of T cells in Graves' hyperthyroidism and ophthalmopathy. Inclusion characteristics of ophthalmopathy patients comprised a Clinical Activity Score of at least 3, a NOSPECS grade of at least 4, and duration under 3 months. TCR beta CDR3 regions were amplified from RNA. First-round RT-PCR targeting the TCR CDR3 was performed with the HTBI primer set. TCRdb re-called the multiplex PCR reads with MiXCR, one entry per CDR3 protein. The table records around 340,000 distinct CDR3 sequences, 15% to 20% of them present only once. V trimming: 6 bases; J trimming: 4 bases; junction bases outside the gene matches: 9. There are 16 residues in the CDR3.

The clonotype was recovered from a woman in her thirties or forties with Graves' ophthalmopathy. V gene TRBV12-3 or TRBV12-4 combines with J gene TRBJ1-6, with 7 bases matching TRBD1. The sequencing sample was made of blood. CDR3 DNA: TGTGCCAGCAGCCCCCGGACAGGAGGATATAATTCACCCCTCCACTTT. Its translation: CASSPRTGGYNSPLHF.